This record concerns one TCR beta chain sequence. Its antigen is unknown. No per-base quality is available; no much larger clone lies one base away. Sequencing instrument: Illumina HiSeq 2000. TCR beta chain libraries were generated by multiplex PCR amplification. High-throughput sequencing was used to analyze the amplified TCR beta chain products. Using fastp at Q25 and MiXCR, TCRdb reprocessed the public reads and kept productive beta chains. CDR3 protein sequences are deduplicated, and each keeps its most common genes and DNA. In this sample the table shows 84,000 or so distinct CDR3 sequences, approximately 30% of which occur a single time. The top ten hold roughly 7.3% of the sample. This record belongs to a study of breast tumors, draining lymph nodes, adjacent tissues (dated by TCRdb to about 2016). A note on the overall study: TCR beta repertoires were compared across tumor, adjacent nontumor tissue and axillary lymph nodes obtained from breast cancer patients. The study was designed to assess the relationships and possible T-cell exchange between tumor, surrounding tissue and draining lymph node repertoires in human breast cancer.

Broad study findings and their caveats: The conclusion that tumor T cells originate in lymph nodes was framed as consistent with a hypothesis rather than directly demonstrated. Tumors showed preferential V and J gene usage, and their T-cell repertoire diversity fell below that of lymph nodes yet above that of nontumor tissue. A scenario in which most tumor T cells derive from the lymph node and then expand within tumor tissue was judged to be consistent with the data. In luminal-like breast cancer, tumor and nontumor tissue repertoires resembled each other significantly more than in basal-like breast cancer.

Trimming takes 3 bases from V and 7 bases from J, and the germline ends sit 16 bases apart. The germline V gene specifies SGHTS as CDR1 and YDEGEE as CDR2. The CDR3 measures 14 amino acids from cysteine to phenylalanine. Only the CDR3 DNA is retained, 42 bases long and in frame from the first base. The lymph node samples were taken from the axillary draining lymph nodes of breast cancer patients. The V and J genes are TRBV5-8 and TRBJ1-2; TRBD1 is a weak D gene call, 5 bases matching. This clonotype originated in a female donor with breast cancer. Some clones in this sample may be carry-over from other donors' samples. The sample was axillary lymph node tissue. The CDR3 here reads CASSWNRPDRGYTF. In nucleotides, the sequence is TGTGCCAGCAGCTGGAACAGGCCGGACCGTGGCTACACCTTC.